This T cell receptor beta chain was captured in a study of blood T cell repertoires in COVID-19. This CDR3 contains 15 residues. V dropped 5 bases and J dropped 4; count of bases not matched to a gene: 5. Germline V CDR1 and CDR2: LNHDA, SQIVND (reference sequence). Assay used: immunoSEQ multiplex PCR; TCRdb lists only in-frame clones, some missing. The table includes under 300,000 clones, approximately 86% detected once. This clone occurred a few times. The sequence was obtained from a woman of 80 years or more with active or convalescent COVID-19. V gene TRBV19 combines with J gene TRBJ1-5, with 10 bases that match TRBD1. The sample was peripheral blood. The CDR3 protein is CASSSGTGVNQPQHF. The DNA for the CDR3 is TGTGCCAGTAGTTCCGGGACAGGGGTAAATCAGCCCCAGCATTTT. The complete variable domain, with remaining parts taken from reference TRBV19 and TRBJ1-5, reads DGGITQSPKYLFRKEGQNVTLSCEQNLNHDAMYWYRQDPGQGLRLIYYSQIVNDFQKGDIAEGYSVSREKKESFPLTVTSAQKNPTAFYLCASSSGTGVNQPQHFGDGTRLSIL.